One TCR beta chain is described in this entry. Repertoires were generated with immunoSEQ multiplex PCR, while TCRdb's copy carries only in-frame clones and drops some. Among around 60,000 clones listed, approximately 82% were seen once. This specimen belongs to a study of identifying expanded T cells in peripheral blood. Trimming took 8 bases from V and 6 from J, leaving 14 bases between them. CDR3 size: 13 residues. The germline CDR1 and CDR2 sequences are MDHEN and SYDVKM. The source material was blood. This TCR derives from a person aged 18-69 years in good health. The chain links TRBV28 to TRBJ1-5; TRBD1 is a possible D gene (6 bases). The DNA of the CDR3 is TGTGCCAGCCTTAAACAGGGAGGTCAGCCCCAGCATTTT. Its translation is CASLKQGGQPQHF.